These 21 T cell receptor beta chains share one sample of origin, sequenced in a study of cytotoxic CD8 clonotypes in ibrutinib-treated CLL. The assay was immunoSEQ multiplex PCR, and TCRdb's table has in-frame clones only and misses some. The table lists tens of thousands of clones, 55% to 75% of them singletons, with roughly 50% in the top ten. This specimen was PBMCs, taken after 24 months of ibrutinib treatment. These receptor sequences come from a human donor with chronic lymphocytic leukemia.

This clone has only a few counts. In DNA form, the CDR3 reads TGTGCCAGCAGCCGGAGGGGTGGAACTAATGAAAAACTGTTTTTT. Its translation: CASSRRGGTNEKLFF. The rearrangement uses TRBV5-4 and TRBJ1-4, with D maybe TRBD1 (5 bases). The CDR3 sequence is 15 residues long. Germline loops: CDR1 SGHNT, CDR2 YYREEE (reference sequence). Trimming left V 4 bases short and J 1 base short, with 11 bases between.

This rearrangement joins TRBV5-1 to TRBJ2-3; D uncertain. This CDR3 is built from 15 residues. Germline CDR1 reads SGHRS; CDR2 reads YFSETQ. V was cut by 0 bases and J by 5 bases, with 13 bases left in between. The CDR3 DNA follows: TGCGCCAGCAGCTTGGCCGCGATCACAAGAGATACGCAGTATTTT. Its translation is CASSLAAITRDTQYF.

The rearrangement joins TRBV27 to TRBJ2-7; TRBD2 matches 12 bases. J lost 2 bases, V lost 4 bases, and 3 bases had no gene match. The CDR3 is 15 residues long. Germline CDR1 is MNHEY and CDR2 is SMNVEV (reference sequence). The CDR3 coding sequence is TGTGCCAGCAGTTCGAGGACTAGCGGGGCCTACGAGCAGTACTTC. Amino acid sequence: CASSSRTSGAYEQYF.

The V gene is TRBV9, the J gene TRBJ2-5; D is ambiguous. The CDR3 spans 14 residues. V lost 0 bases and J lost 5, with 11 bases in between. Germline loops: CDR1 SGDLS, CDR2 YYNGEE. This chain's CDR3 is CASSVGSGRETQYF. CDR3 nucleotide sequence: TGTGCCAGCAGCGTAGGGTCAGGACGGGAGACCCAGTACTTC.

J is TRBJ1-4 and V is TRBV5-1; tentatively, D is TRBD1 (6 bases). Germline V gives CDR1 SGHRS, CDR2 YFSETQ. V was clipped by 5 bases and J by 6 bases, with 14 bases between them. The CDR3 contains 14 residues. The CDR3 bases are TGCGCCAGCAGGCGACAGGAGCGGGATGAAAAACTGTTTTTT. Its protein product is CASRRQERDEKLFF.

The CDR3 protein is CASSQGTTYGTQYF. The CDR3 DNA follows: TGTGCCAGCAGCCAAGGGACTACTTACGGTACGCAGTATTTT. The J gene is TRBJ2-3, the V gene TRBV7-9; 7 bases are a match to TRBD2. The germline gives CDR1 SEHNR, CDR2 FQNEAQ (reference sequence). V lost 5 bases, J lost 8 bases, and 10 bases stayed unmatched. The CDR3 runs to 14 residues.

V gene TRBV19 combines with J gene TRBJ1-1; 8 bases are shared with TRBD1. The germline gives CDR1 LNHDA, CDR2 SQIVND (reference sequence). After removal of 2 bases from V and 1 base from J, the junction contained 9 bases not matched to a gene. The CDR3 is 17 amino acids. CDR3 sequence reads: CASSIKGPGGRNTEAFF. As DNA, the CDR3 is TGTGCCAGTAGTATAAAGGGCCCAGGGGGCAGGAACACTGAAGCTTTCTTT.

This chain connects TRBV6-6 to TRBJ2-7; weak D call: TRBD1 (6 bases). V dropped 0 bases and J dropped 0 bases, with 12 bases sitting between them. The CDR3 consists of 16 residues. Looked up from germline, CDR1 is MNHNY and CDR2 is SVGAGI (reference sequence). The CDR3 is CASSYSGAGDSYEQYF. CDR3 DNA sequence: TGTGCCAGCAGTTACTCGGGGGCAGGGGACTCCTACGAGCAGTACTTC.

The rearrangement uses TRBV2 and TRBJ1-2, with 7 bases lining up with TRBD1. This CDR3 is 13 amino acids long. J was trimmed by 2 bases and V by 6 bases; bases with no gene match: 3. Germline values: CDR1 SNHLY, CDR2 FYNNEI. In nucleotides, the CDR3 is TGTGCCAGCAGCCAGACAGGGAACTATGGCTACACCTTC. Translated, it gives CASSQTGNYGYTF.

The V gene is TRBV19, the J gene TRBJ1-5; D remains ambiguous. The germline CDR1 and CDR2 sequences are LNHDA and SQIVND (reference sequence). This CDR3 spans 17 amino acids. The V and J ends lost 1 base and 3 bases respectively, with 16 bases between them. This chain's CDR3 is CASSIASAVGDNQPQHF. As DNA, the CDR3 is TGTGCCAGTAGTATAGCGTCGGCCGTTGGGGACAATCAGCCCCAGCATTTT.

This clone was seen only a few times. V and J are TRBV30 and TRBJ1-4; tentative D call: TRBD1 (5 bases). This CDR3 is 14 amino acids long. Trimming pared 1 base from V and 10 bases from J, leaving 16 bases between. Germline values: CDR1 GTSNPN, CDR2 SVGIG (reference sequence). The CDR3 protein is CAWSGIGVKGKLFF. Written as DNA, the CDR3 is TGTGCCTGGAGTGGAATAGGGGTTAAGGGAAAACTGTTTTTT.

CDR3 DNA: TGCGCCAGCAGCTTGACCCCCAGGGGGGAAAACACTGAAGCTTTCTTT. This sequence encodes CASSLTPRGENTEAFF. The chain uses TRBV5-1 and TRBJ1-1, with 7 nucleotides matching TRBD1. This CDR3 is 16 amino acids long. V lost 1 base to trimming and J lost 2 bases; unmatched junction nucleotides: 8. Germline-derived CDR1 and CDR2 are SGHRS and YFSETQ. The variable domain in full, completed from reference TRBV5-1 and TRBJ1-1, reads KAGVTQTPRYLIKTRGQQVTLSCSPISGHRSVSWYQQTPGQGLQFLFEYFSETQRNKGNFPGRFSGRQFSNSRSEMNVSTLELGDSALYLCASSLTPRGENTEAFFGQGTRLTVV.

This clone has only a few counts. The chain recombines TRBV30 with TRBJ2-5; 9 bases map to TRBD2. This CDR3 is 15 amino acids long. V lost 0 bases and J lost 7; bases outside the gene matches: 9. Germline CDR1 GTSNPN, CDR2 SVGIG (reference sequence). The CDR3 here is CAWSVRRGGRGTQYF. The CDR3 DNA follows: TGTGCCTGGAGTGTACGGCGGGGGGGCCGGGGGACCCAGTACTTC.

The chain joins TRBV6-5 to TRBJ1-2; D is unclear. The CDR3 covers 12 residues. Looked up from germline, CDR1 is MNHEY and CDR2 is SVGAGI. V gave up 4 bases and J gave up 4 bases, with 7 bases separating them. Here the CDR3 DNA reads TGTGCCAGCAGTTCTATACCCTATGGCTACACCTTC. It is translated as CASSSIPYGYTF.

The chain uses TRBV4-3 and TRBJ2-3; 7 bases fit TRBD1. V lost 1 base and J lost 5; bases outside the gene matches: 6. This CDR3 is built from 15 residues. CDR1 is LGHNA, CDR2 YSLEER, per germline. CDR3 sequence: CASSQGWDSGDTQYF. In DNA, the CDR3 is TGCGCCAGCAGCCAAGGATGGGACAGTGGAGATACGCAGTATTTT.

The CDR3 DNA sequence: TGTGCCAGCAGCTTAGGGGTAGGGACAGTCTCCGAGCAGTACTTC. Translated, it gives CASSLGVGTVSEQYF. The chain carries TRBV7-9 and TRBJ2-7, with TRBD1 identical over 7 bases. The V segment lost 1 base and the J segment 6 bases; nucleotides outside the gene matches: 9. CDR1 and CDR2 from the germline V gene are SEHNR and FQNEAQ (reference sequence). This CDR3 spans 15 amino acids.

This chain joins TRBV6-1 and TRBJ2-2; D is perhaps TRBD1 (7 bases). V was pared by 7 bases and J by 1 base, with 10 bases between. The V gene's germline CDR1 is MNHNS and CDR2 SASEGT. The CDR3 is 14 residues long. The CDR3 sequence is CASNRGGNTGELFF. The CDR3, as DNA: TGTGCCAGCAACAGGGGAGGGAACACCGGGGAGCTGTTTTTT.

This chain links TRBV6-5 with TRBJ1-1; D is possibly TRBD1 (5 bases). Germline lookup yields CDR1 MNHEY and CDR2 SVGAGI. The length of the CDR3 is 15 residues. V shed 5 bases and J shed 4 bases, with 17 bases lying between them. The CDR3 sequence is CASSQNFGGGTEAFF. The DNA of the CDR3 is TGTGCCAGCAGTCAGAACTTTGGCGGGGGCACTGAAGCTTTCTTT.

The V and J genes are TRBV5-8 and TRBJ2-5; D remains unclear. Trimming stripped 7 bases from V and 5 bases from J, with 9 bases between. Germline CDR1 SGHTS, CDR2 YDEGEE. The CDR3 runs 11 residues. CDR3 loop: CASLRLETQYF. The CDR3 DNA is TGTGCCAGCCTGCGGCTGGAGACCCAGTACTTC. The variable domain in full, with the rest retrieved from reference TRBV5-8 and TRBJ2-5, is EAGVTQSPTHLIKTRGQQATLRCSPISGHTSVYWYQQALGLGLQFLLWYDEGEERNRGNFPPRFSGRQFPNYSSELNVNALELEDSALYLCASLRLETQYFGPGTRLLVL.

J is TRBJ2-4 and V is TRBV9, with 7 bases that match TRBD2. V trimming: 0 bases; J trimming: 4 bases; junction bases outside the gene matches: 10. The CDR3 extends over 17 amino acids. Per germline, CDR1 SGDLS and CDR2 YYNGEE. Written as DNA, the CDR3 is TGTGCCAGCAGCGTAGGGGAGGGGCTGTGGGGTAAAAACATTCAGTACTTC. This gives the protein CASSVGEGLWGKNIQYF.

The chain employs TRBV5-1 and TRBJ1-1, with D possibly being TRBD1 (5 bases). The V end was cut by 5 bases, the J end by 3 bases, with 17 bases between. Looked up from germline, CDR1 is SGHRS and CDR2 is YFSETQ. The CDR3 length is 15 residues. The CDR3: CASSRAPQGDTEAFF. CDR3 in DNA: TGCGCCAGCAGTCGGGCCCCCCAGGGAGACACTGAAGCTTTCTTT.